This T cell receptor (beta chain) was identified in a study of T cell repertoires in aging, cancer and after chemotherapy. The wider study: Paired samples before and after chemotherapy came from glioblastoma patients receiving temozolomide-based therapy. Study-wide results and caveats: Healthy donors lost TCR diversity with age mainly through richness, cancer patients through richness and evenness. Age-matched healthy donors had significantly more diverse, less clonal blood TCR repertoires than untreated cancer patients.

TCR beta rearrangements were amplified from peripheral blood genomic DNA. This clonotype was observed a handful of times. The antigen is unknown. The junction does not match germline at one end; this may be a read error. TRB rearrangements spanning V, D and J were amplified using mixed TRB-A/B primers. In TCRdb, the multiplex PCR reads were re-called with MiXCR into one record per CDR3 protein. Among 2,500 to 3,000 distinct CDR3 sequences listed, just over 20% were seen once. Per germline, CDR1 SGHRS and CDR2 YFSETQ. CDR3 size: 17 residues. The sample taken for sequencing was blood. The chain recombines TRBV5-1 with TRBJ2-7, with a weak D call TRBD2 (7 bases). The receptor was derived from a human donor with a solid tumor. CDR3 nucleotide sequence: TGTGCCAGCAGCTTGTGGGGGGGCAGGGGAAGCTCCTACGAGCAGTACTTC. Encoded protein: CASSLWGGRGSSYEQYF.